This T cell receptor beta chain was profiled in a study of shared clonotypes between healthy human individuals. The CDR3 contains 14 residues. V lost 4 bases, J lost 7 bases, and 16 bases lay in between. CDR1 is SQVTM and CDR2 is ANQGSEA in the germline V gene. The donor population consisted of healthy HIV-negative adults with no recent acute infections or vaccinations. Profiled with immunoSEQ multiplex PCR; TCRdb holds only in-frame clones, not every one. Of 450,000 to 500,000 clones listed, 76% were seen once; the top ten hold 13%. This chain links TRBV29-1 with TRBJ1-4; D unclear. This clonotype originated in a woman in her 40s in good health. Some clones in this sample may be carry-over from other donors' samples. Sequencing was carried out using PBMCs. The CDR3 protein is CSVVDPVVGEKLFF. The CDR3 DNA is TGCAGCGTTGTTGATCCGGTGGTAGGTGAAAAACTGTTTTTT.